A selection of T cell receptor beta chains follows, all from one sample in a study of T cell responses to AZD1222 COVID-19 vaccine. TCRdb keeps only in-frame clones here, not all; method: immunoSEQ multiplex PCR. The sample comprises 140,000 to 150,000 clones, more than 70% of which are singletons, and approximately 15% rests with the top ten. The input for sequencing was peripheral blood, taken on day 0 of AZD1222 vaccination. The receptors here all came from an adult in good health. Both conserved end residues are trimmed from each CDR3.

>TRBJ1-1|TRBV27|13
ASSPAPDRVTEAF
>TRBJ1-1|TRBV11-1|12
ASSFGGESTEAF
>TRBJ1-2|TRBV7-9|14
ASSFLQGAPLFGYT
>TRBJ1-2|TRBV5-6|11
ASSLEPASGYT
>TRBJ1-1|TRBV6-5|12
ASSYRQMNTEAF
>TRBJ1-2|TRBV3-1/TRBV3-2|11
ASSLTGTPGYT
>TRBJ2-1|TRBV6-2/TRBV6-3|13
ASSLQGSSYNEQF
>TRBJ2-2|TRBV7-2|11
ASSRQEGGELF
>TRBJ2-7|TRBV6-5|9
ASSSLYEQY
>TRBJ2-2|TRBV2|12
ASSLTEATGELF
>TRBJ1-6|TRBV5-6|11
ASSLWENSPLH
>TRBJ1-3|TRBV28|14
ASSSPQGAPGNTIY
>TRBJ2-7|TRBV2|13
ASSARETLSYEQY
>TRBJ1-2|TRBV7-2|14
ASSKGRQGSLDGYT
>TRBJ2-7|TRBV7-9|10
ASSVGTGAQY
>TRBJ1-1|TRBV9|12
ASSVGIGDTEAF
>TRBJ1-1|TRBV11-1|14
ASSSKTTPMNTEAF
>TRBJ1-2|TRBV27|11
ASSPGTYYGYT
>TRBJ1-3|TRBV29-1|10
SVSGGGNTIY
>TRBJ1-5|TRBV6-5|13
ASSTVGGSNQPQH
>TRBJ1-1|TRBV30|12
AWSTRVGNTEAF
>TRBJ1-1|TRBV10-3|11
AIRRPGNTEAF
>TRBJ2-1|TRBV10-3|13
AISEAGGLINEQF
>TRBJ1-3|TRBV2|14
ASSEGQGLSGNTIY
>TRBJ1-6|TRBV5-4|14
ASSWDPSSYNSPLH
>TRBJ1-2|TRBV27|12
ASSRGDRTKGYT
>TRBJ1-2|TRBV7-3|13
ASSLRAGSDYGYT
>TRBJ1-5|TRBV28|13
ACLPRGLGNQPQH
>TRBJ1-2|TRBV28|13
ASSFRARGGYGYT